Reported below is one TCR beta chain. This CDR3 is 11 amino acids long. V shed 7 bases and J shed 8 bases, with 11 bases lying between them. Germline CDR1 is DFQATT and CDR2 is SNEGSKA (reference sequence). Assay: immunoSEQ multiplex PCR; the TCRdb copy retains only in-frame clones and omits some. The sample records about 190,000 clones, approximately 86% being singletons. This entry comes from a study of blood T cell repertoires in COVID-19. The TCR originated in a man in his 70s with active or convalescent COVID-19. The sample was peripheral blood. The chain is built from TRBV20-1 and TRBJ1-4; D remains ambiguous. The CDR3 spells CSGGFKEKLFF. The CDR3 DNA reads as TGCAGTGGAGGTTTTAAAGAAAAACTGTTTTTT.